A single sample gave rise to the 32 T cell receptor beta chains below, sequenced in a study of blood T cell repertoires in COVID-19. Sequenced by immunoSEQ multiplex PCR; TCRdb stores in-frame clones only, minus some. The data show some 100,000 clones, with roughly 79% seen just once and about 10% held by the top ten. The specimen sequenced was peripheral blood. The receptors were gathered from a human donor in a cohort sampled during active COVID-19.

The CDR3 DNA reads TGCGCCAGCAGCTTGGTCTTGCGGGGTACTGAAGCTTTCTTT. It is translated as CASSLVLRGTEAFF. The rearrangement links TRBV5-1 to TRBJ1-1; D not certain. The V gene lost 0 bases and the J gene lost 5 bases, with 11 bases spanning the gap. This CDR3 is built from 14 residues. Germline CDR1 is SGHRS and CDR2 is YFSETQ. Supplemented by reference TRBV5-1 and TRBJ1-1, the full variable domain reads KAGVTQTPRYLIKTRGQQVTLSCSPISGHRSVSWYQQTPGQGLQFLFEYFSETQRNKGNFPGRFSGRQFSNSRSEMNVSTLELGDSALYLCASSLVLRGTEAFFGQGTRLTVV.

The V gene is TRBV3-1 (or the pseudogene TRBV3-2), the J gene TRBJ1-4, with D perhaps TRBD1 (5 bases). The germline gives CDR1 LGHDT, CDR2 YNNKEL (reference sequence). V dropped 2 bases and J dropped 4 bases, with 17 bases sitting between them. This CDR3 contains 17 residues. The CDR3 DNA reads TGTGCCAGCAGCCAATTTCCCCAGGGATTAGGTAATGAAAAACTGTTTTTT. It encodes CASSQFPQGLGNEKLFF.

This sequence joins TRBV6-1 and TRBJ1-5, with D hard to call. V was pared by 3 bases and J by 2 bases, with 8 bases between. CDR1 and CDR2 (germline): MNHNS, SASEGT. This CDR3 is built from 14 residues. Written as DNA, the CDR3 is TGTGCCAGCAGTGATGCTATGGGCAATCAGCCCCAGCATTTT. Encoded protein: CASSDAMGNQPQHF.

The V gene is TRBV4-1, the J gene TRBJ2-3; 7 bases are shared with TRBD1. This CDR3 is built from 16 residues. With V trimmed by 3 bases and J by 5 bases, 11 bases remained unmatched. Germline-derived CDR1 and CDR2 are MGHRA and YSYEKL. CDR3 protein: CASSQAGQAGEDTQYF. The CDR3 nucleotides read TGCGCCAGCAGCCAGGCTGGACAGGCAGGAGAAGATACGCAGTATTTT.

The V call is TRBV18, the J call TRBJ1-6; perhaps TRBD1 as D (5 bases). The germline gives CDR1 KGHSH, CDR2 LQKENI. This CDR3 has 15 amino acids. Trimming took off 3 bases at V and 5 bases at J, with 11 bases between the two ends. The CDR3 is CASSPRQTDNSPLHF. The DNA of the CDR3 is TGTGCCAGCTCACCCCGACAGACTGATAATTCACCCCTCCACTTT.

This chain joins TRBV20-1 and TRBJ1-2; 7 bases match TRBD1. From germline, CDR1 is DFQATT and CDR2 SNEGSKA (reference sequence). With V trimmed by 2 bases and J by 8 bases, 2 bases remained unmatched. CDR3 length: 11 amino acids. This chain's CDR3 is CSARQGGGYTF. The CDR3 DNA reads as TGCAGTGCTAGACAGGGGGGCGGCTACACCTTC.

This clone was observed a handful of times. The chain joins TRBV10-3 to TRBJ1-2; the D is unclear. This CDR3 is built from 13 residues. Germline V gives CDR1 ENHRY, CDR2 SYGVKD. Trimming stripped 0 bases from V and 8 bases from J, with 10 bases between. In DNA form, the CDR3 reads TGTGCCATCAGTGAGTCGTACGGAGGAGGCTACACCTTC. Translated, it gives CAISESYGGGYTF.

In this sample, this clone turned up a few times. The chain links TRBV19 to TRBJ1-1, with TRBD1 identical over 8 bases. V was clipped by 5 bases and J by 1 base; unmatched bases: 3. The germline V gene encodes CDR1 LNHDA and CDR2 SQIVND (reference sequence). The CDR3 is 14 residues long. CDR3 region: CASSDRGGNTEAFF. In DNA, the CDR3 is TGTGCCAGTAGTGACAGGGGTGGGAACACTGAAGCTTTCTTT.

This sequence joins TRBV11-3 and TRBJ2-3; TRBD2 matches 12 bases. This CDR3 is built from 20 residues. Germline loops: CDR1 SGHNT, CDR2 YENEEA. J gave up 0 bases and V 1 base, and 11 bases lay outside the gene matches. This chain's CDR3 is CASSLVGRLAGADSTDTQYF. CDR3 bases: TGTGCCAGCAGCTTAGTGGGTCGACTAGCGGGGGCGGATAGCACAGATACGCAGTATTTT.

The chain employs TRBV7-8 and TRBJ1-5; no definite D call. Per germline, CDR1 SGHVS and CDR2 FQNEAQ. The ends were cut back, 1 base at V and 4 bases at J, with 5 bases in the middle. This CDR3 contains 13 residues. CDR3 residues: CASSLGRNQPQHF. CDR3 nucleotides: TGTGCCAGCAGCTTAGGCAGAAATCAGCCCCAGCATTTT.

This clone was observed a handful of times. V gene TRBV28 combines with J gene TRBJ2-1; the match to TRBD1 covers 7 bases. J lost 5 bases, V lost 3 bases, and 16 bases had no gene match. This CDR3 has 18 residues. Per the germline V gene, CDR1 is MDHEN and CDR2 is SYDVKM. CDR3: CASSLLVVQWDRDNEQFF. The DNA of the CDR3 is TGTGCCAGCAGTTTGTTGGTTGTTCAATGGGACAGAGACAATGAGCAGTTCTTC.

The gene calls are TRBV19 and TRBJ2-7; a weak D match, TRBD2 (6 bases). Germline values: CDR1 LNHDA, CDR2 SQIVND (reference sequence). This CDR3 has 15 residues. V lost 5 bases and J lost 0, with 14 bases in between. The CDR3 here is CASSGPGTRSYEQYF. CDR3 nucleotide sequence: TGTGCCAGTAGTGGACCCGGGACTCGCTCCTACGAGCAGTACTTC.

The chain carries TRBV29-1 and TRBJ2-3, with 7 bases lining up with TRBD2. The junction had 6 bases not matched to a gene; V was cut back by 4 bases and J by 5 bases. Germline V lookup: CDR1 SQVTM, CDR2 ANQGSEA. This CDR3 is 13 amino acids long. CDR3 bases: TGCAGCGTTGCTCAGCGGGACTTAGATACGCAGTATTTT. Its protein is CSVAQRDLDTQYF.

The chain couples TRBV5-6 to TRBJ1-4; 11 nucleotides line up with TRBD1. V was clipped by 2 bases and J by 8 bases; unmatched bases: 11. Per the germline V gene, CDR1 is SGHDT and CDR2 is YYEEEE. The CDR3 is 17 residues long. The CDR3 protein is CASSFRDRGLQAEKLFF. The DNA of the CDR3 is TGTGCCAGCAGCTTCCGGGACAGGGGGTTACAGGCCGAAAAACTGTTTTTT. The variable domain in full, completed from reference TRBV5-6 and TRBJ1-4, reads DAGVTQSPTHLIKTRGQQVTLRCSPKSGHDTVSWYQQALGQGPQFIFQYYEEEERQRGNFPDRFSGHQFPNYSSELNVNALLLGDSALYLCASSFRDRGLQAEKLFFGSGTQLSVL.

The chain couples TRBV18 to TRBJ2-7; TRBD2 might be the D (6 bases). Deletions cut 6 bases from V and 1 base from J, with 16 bases between. In germline, CDR1 is KGHSH, CDR2 LQKENI. The CDR3 is 15 amino acids. CDR3 coding DNA: TGTGCCAGCTCCCCGCGCGGGGCTGGGTCCTACGAGCAGTACTTC. This codes for CASSPRGAGSYEQYF.

CDR3 nucleotides: TGTGCCTGGGCGACTAGCGGGGGGAGCTCCTACGAGCAGTACTTC. Encoded protein: CAWATSGGSSYEQYF. The genes are TRBV30 and TRBJ2-7, with 13 nucleotides matching TRBD2. The CDR3 has 15 amino acids. V was clipped by 5 bases and J by 0 bases; unmatched bases: 4. Germline V gives CDR1 GTSNPN, CDR2 SVGIG (reference sequence).

The sample holds a few counts of this clone. The V gene is TRBV11-2, the J gene TRBJ1-2; 10 nucleotides line up with TRBD1. V shed 5 bases and J 4 bases; nucleotides not matched to a gene: 10. The V gene's germline CDR1 is SGHAT and CDR2 FQNNGV. CDR3 length: 16 amino acids. CDR3 bases: TGTGCCAGCAGCCGGGACCCGACAGGGGGCGGCTATGGCTACACCTTC. Amino acids: CASSRDPTGGGYGYTF.

This clone was picked up one time. The CDR3 nucleotides are TGTGCCAGCGCCCGGGGTGACAATGAGCAGTTCTTC. Its protein product is CASARGDNEQFF. This chain links TRBV13 with TRBJ2-1; a weak D match, TRBD2 (5 bases). The CDR3 has 12 amino acids. The V end lost 8 bases, the J end lost 5 bases, and 10 bases lay between the germline ends. Germline CDR1 reads PRHDT; CDR2 reads FYEKMQ (reference sequence).

This clone was observed a single time. J is TRBJ2-7 and V is TRBV7-8, with 8 bases that match TRBD2. This CDR3 has 15 residues. Germline trimming cut 3 bases from V and 1 base from J; bases unmatched to any gene: 5. Germline V CDR1 and CDR2: SGHVS, FQNEAQ. CDR3 region: CASSLLRGGSYEQYF. Here the CDR3 DNA reads TGTGCCAGCAGCTTGTTACGGGGGGGATCCTACGAGCAGTACTTC.

This sequence joins TRBV19 and TRBJ2-1; 10 bases line up with TRBD1. The CDR3 is made up of 14 amino acids. V lost 5 bases to trimming and J lost 9 bases; unmatched junction nucleotides: 7. CDR1 is LNHDA, CDR2 SQIVND, per germline (reference sequence). CDR3 nucleotide sequence: TGTGCCAGTAGTGGACAGGGGGTGGCCAGTGAGCAGTTCTTC. Its protein product is CASSGQGVASEQFF.

The V call is TRBV27, the J call TRBJ2-6; 8 bases fit TRBD2. The CDR3 sequence is 15 residues long. V shed 6 bases, J shed 1 base, and the junction held 2 bases outside the gene matches. From germline, CDR1 is MNHEY and CDR2 SMNVEV (reference sequence). DNA for the CDR3: TGTGCCAGCAGCTCGGGGGGGTCTGGGGCCAACGTCCTGACTTTC. Amino acids: CASSSGGSGANVLTF.

The gene calls are TRBV6-2 or TRBV6-3 and TRBJ2-2; TRBD2 matches at 7 bases. Trimming cost V 6 bases and J 8 bases; bases outside gene matches: 9. The CDR3 contains 14 residues. The germline gives CDR1 MNHEY, CDR2 SVGEGT. The CDR3 bases are TGTGCCAGCAGACCTTTCAGCGGGATAGGGGAGCTGTTTTTT. It codes for CASRPFSGIGELFF.

The rearrangement joins TRBV27 to TRBJ2-2; TRBD2 matches at 13 bases. The V and J ends lost 4 bases and 4 bases, in that order; junction bases with no gene match: 6. The CDR3 consists of 17 residues. Germline V gene sequence: CDR1 MNHEY, CDR2 SMNVEV (reference sequence). The CDR3 reads CASSYYGLAGVTGELFF. The CDR3 coding sequence is TGTGCCAGCAGTTACTACGGACTAGCGGGGGTCACCGGGGAGCTGTTTTTT.

This chain links TRBV27 with TRBJ2-7, with 10 bases aligning to TRBD2. Germline values: CDR1 MNHEY, CDR2 SMNVEV (reference sequence). The CDR3 covers 19 residues. Unmatched junction bases numbered 17, after V lost 3 bases and J lost 3 bases. The CDR3 bases are TGTGCCAGCAGTTTTGCTTCTAGCGGGAGCTACCGGGGGAGCTACGAGCAGTACTTC. Translating it yields CASSFASSGSYRGSYEQYF.

This clone was counted a few times. The genes are TRBV13 and TRBJ2-3; 12 bases agree with TRBD2. Germline V CDR1 and CDR2: PRHDT, FYEKMQ (reference sequence). V was pared by 3 bases and J by 5 bases, with 21 bases of the junction left unmatched. The CDR3 has 21 amino acids. The CDR3 DNA reads as TGTGCCAGCAGCTTTAGGCACCGGACTAGCGGGGCTTACTCTCGGGGAGATACGCAGTATTTT. This gives the protein CASSFRHRTSGAYSRGDTQYF.

There are a few counts of this clone. The chain combines TRBV9 with TRBJ2-7; 9 bases agree with TRBD2. The V gene end was trimmed by 5 bases and the J gene end by 3 bases; junction bases not matched to a gene: 12. The CDR3 contains 16 residues. Germline CDR1 is SGDLS and CDR2 is YYNGEE. The CDR3 nucleotides are TGTGCCAGCAGTCCAGGGGCGAGCGGGAGGATCTACGAGCAGTACTTC. Its protein is CASSPGASGRIYEQYF.

V gene TRBV5-6 combines with J gene TRBJ2-1; a possible D gene is TRBD1 (5 bases). This CDR3 comprises 17 residues. Germline CDR1 SGHDT, CDR2 YYEEEE. Trimming removed 3 bases from V and 5 bases from J, with 21 bases in between. The CDR3 DNA is TGTGCCAGCAGCTGGCGGTCAGGGCTAACTCTGAACAATGAGCAGTTCTTC. Translation: CASSWRSGLTLNNEQFF.

The chain has TRBV27 and TRBJ2-6; maybe TRBD1 (5 bases). The V end was cut by 2 bases, the J end by 5 bases, with 22 bases between. The CDR3 consists of 19 residues. Per the germline V gene, CDR1 is MNHEY and CDR2 is SMNVEV (reference sequence). CDR3 amino acids: CASSLQLGIALGRANVLTF. CDR3 coding DNA: TGTGCCAGCAGTTTACAATTGGGCATAGCTCTGGGGCGGGCCAACGTCCTGACTTTC. The full variable domain, completed using reference TRBV27 and TRBJ2-6, is EAQVTQNPRYLITVTGKKLTVTCSQNMNHEYMSWYRQDPGLGLRQIYYSMNVEVTDKGDVPEGYKVSRKEKRNFPLILESPSPNQTSLYFCASSLQLGIALGRANVLTFGAGSRLTVL.

The rearrangement links TRBV7-9 to TRBJ2-7; maybe TRBD1 (5 bases). The length of the CDR3 is 14 residues. Germline lookup yields CDR1 SEHNR and CDR2 FQNEAQ (reference sequence). V gave up 2 bases and J gave up 2 bases, with 10 bases separating them. The CDR3 is CASSLIDRAYEQYF. CDR3 DNA sequence: TGTGCCAGCAGCTTAATAGACAGAGCCTACGAGCAGTACTTC.

In DNA form, the CDR3 reads TGCAGCGTTATGTGGCGGGGGGGCTTGGATGAGCAGTTCTTC. The encoded protein is CSVMWRGGLDEQFF. This chain joins TRBV29-1 and TRBJ2-1, with TRBD2 identical over 9 bases. There are 14 residues in the CDR3. The germline V gene has CDR1 SQVTM and CDR2 ANQGSEA. V dropped 5 bases and J dropped 8; count of bases not matched to a gene: 10.

The chain joins TRBV4-1 to TRBJ1-1; D unclear. The germline CDR1 and CDR2 sequences are MGHRA and YSYEKL. The V and J ends lost 4 bases and 3 bases respectively, with 12 bases between them. The CDR3 contains 14 residues. CDR3 loop: CASSRDPQYTEAFF. DNA for the CDR3: TGCGCCAGCAGCCGAGACCCACAGTACACTGAAGCTTTCTTT.

V and J are TRBV7-8 and TRBJ1-1; possible D gene TRBD1, 5 bases. The CDR3 sequence is 14 residues long. Germline V gene data show CDR1 as SGHVS and CDR2 as FQNEAQ. Trimming shortened V by 5 bases and J by 3 bases, and 13 bases separated the two germline ends. For the CDR3, the DNA is TGTGCCAGCAGCCCGCAACCGACAGACACTGAAGCTTTCTTT. Encoded protein: CASSPQPTDTEAFF.